This TCR beta chain is from a study of cytomegalovirus exposure and HLA in healthy donors. Study context: Across almost 400 genotyped donors, over 70% landed in the Caucasian-associated ancestry cluster. Study outcomes and limitations: Upon later analysis, TCR association rates were observed to vary by HLA locus, being highest for DRB1 and lowest for HLA-C.

This CDR3 region has 14 residues. The junction had 4 bases not matched to a gene; V was cut back by 0 bases and J by 7 bases. Germline V lookup: CDR1 SGHDN, CDR2 FVKESK. This clone was counted only a few times. As yet, its antigen is unknown. The PCR employed 60 Vbeta primers together with 13 Jbeta primers. Clones were read by immunoSEQ multiplex PCR, and TCRdb kept only the in-frame ones, dropping some. The data hold roughly 100,000 clones, with roughly a tenth observed a single time. The receptor was isolated from a man aged 35-49 years in good health and CMV-seropositive. The sequencing sample was made of PBMCs. V is TRBV14 and J is TRBJ2-5; 8 bases map to TRBD2. DNA of the CDR3: TGTGCCAGCAGCCAAGACCGAAGCGGGGGGACCCAGTACTTC. Residues: CASSQDRSGGTQYF.